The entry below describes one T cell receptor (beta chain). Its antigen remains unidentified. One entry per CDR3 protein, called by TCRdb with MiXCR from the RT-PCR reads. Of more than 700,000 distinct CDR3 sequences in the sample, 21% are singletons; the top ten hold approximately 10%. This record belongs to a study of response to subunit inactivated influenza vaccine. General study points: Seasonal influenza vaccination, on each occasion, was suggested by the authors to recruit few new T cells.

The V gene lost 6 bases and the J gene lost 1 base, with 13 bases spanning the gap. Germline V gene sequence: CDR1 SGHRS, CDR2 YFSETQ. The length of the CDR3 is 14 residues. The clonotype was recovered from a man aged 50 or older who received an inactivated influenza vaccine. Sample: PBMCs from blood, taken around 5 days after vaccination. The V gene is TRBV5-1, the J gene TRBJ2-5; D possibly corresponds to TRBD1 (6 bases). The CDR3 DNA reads TGCGCCAGCACCACGGGGACACTCCAAGAGACCCAGTACTTC. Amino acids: CASTTGTLQETQYF.